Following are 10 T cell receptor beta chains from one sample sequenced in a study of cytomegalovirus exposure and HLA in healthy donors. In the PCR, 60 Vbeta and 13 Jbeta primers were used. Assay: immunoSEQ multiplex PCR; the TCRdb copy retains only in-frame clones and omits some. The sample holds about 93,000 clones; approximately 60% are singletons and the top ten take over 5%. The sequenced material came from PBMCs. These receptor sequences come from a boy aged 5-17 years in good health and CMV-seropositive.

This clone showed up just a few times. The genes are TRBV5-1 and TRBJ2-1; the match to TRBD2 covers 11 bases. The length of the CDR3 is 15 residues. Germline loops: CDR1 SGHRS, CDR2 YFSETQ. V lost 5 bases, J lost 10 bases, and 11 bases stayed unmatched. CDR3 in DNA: TGCGCCAGCAGTGAACCTAGCGGGGGGCCCCGAGAGCAGTTCTTC. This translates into CASSEPSGGPREQFF.

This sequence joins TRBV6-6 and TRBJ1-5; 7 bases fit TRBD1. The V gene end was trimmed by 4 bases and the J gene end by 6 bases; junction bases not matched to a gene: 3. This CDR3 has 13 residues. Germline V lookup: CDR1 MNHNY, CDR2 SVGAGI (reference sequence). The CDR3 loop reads CASSSRDSQPQHF. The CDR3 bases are TGTGCCAGCAGTTCCCGGGACAGTCAGCCCCAGCATTTT.

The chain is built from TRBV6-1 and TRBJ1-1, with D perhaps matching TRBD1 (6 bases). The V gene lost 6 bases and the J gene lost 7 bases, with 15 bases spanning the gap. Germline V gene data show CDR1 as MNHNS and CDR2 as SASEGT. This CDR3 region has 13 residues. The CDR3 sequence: CASRGGQEREAFF. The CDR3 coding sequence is TGTGCCAGCAGGGGGGGGCAGGAACGTGAAGCTTTCTTT.

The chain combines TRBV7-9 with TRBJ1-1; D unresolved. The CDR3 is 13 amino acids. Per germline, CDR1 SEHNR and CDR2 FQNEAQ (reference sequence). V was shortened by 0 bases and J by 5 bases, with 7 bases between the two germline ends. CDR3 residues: CASSLALGTEAFF. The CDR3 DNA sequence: TGTGCCAGCAGCTTAGCTCTCGGGACTGAAGCTTTCTTT.

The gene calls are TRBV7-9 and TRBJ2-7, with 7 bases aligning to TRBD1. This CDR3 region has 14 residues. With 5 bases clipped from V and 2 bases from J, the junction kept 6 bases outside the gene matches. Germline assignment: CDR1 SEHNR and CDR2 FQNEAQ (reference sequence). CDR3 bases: TGTGCCAGCAGCAAACGGACAGGTCCCTACGAGCAGTACTTC. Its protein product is CASSKRTGPYEQYF.

In DNA, the CDR3 is TGTGCCAGCAGTGATTTGGAGTACTACGAGCAGTACTTC. Encoded protein: CASSDLEYYEQYF. The chain combines TRBV2 with TRBJ2-7, with no clear D. V dropped 3 bases and J dropped 3 bases, with 9 bases sitting between them. Per germline, CDR1 SNHLY and CDR2 FYNNEI. This CDR3 is built from 13 residues.

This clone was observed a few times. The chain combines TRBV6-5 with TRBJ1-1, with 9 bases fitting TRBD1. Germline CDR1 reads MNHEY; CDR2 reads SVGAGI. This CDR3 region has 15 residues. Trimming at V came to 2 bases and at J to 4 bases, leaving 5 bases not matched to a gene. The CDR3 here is CASSYPGQGSTEAFF. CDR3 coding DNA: TGTGCCAGCAGTTACCCTGGACAGGGGAGCACTGAAGCTTTCTTT.

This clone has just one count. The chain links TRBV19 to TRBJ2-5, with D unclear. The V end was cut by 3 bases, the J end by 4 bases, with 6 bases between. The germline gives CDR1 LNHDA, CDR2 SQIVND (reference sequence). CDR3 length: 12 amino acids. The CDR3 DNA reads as TGTGCCAGTAGTATTGGCAGAGAGACCCAGTACTTC. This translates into CASSIGRETQYF.

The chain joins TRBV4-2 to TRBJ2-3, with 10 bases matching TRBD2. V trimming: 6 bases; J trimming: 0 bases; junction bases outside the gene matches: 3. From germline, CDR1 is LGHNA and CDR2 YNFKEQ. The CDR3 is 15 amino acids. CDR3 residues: CASRPGLASTDTQYF. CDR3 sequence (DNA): TGTGCCAGCAGGCCGGGACTAGCGAGCACAGATACGCAGTATTTT.

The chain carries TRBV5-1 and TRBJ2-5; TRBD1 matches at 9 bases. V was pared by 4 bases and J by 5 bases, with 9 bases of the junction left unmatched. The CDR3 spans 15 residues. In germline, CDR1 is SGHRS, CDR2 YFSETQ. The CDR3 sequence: CASSGGTGFGETQYF. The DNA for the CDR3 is TGCGCCAGCAGCGGCGGGACAGGGTTTGGTGAGACCCAGTACTTC.